The clone carrying this T cell receptor beta chain was seen a single time. Between the trimmed V and J ends, which lost 3 bases and 4 bases, there was a span of 12 bases. CDR3 length equals 14 residues. Germline V gene lookup returns CDR1 SGHTA and CDR2 FQGNSA. The data stem from a study of cytomegalovirus exposure and HLA in healthy donors. PCR was performed using 60 Vbeta and 13 Jbeta primers. The data were produced by immunoSEQ multiplex PCR, yet TCRdb's version contains in-frame clones alone and is incomplete. The repertoire has about 210,000 clones, about 80% of them found once; the top ten carry roughly 10%.

The sample taken for sequencing was PBMCs. The chain couples TRBV7-2 to TRBJ1-2; D remains unclear. This sequence was found in a woman between 45 and 60 years old in good health and CMV-seropositive. CDR3 sequence (DNA): TGTGCCAGCAGCTTTTTGCAGGCCTTCTATGGCTACACCTTC. Its translation is CASSFLQAFYGYTF.